Below are 27 T cell receptor beta chains sequenced from a single sample in a study of CD8+ T cells in alopecia areata. It was cDNA, reverse transcribed from extracted RNA, that served as the sequencing template. Libraries were prepared by immunoSEQ multiplex PCR; TCRdb keeps only in-frame clonotypes and omits some of them. In the table there are about 120,000 clones, less than 45% of which are singletons. Sequencing used CD4+ T cells sorted from blood. Every receptor here comes from a human donor with alopecia areata.

Remarks on this clone: The junction departs from the called germline gene at one end, perhaps through a read error. Other nucleotide sequences from this sample produce the same CDR3. The chain joins TRBV28 to TRBJ2-1; D possibly corresponds to TRBD1 (6 bases). Germline loops: CDR1 MDHEN, CDR2 SYDVKM. The length of the CDR3 is 14 residues. CDR3 protein: CASSRSGAYNEQFF. Here the CDR3 DNA reads TGTGCCAGCAGTCGTTCAGGGGCCTACAATGAACAGTTCTTC. Filled out from reference TRBV28 and TRBJ2-1, the complete variable domain reads DVKVTQSSRYLVKRTGEKVFLECVQDMDHENMFWYRQDPGLGLRLIYFSYDVKMKEKGDIPEGYSVSREKKERFSLILESASTNQTSMYLCASSRSGAYNEQFFGPGTRLTVL.

This clone was recorded only once. The gene calls are TRBV29-1 and TRBJ1-1; D may be TRBD1 (5 bases). V was clipped by 7 bases and J by 5 bases, with 8 bases between them. Germline assignment: CDR1 SQVTM and CDR2 ANQGSEA. The CDR3 length is 10 residues. The CDR3 sequence is CSARGTEAFF. In DNA, the CDR3 is TGCAGCGCTAGGGGTACTGAAGCTTTCTTT.

CDR3 loop: CSVRLSLTANTEAFF. The DNA for the CDR3 is TGCAGCGTGAGATTATCCCTAACCGCGAACACTGAAGCTTTCTTT. The chain uses TRBV29-1 and TRBJ1-1; D remains unclear. The germline V gene encodes CDR1 SQVTM and CDR2 ANQGSEA. There are 15 residues in the CDR3. The V end lost 6 bases, the J end lost 1 base, and 18 bases lay between the germline ends.

This clone was counted once. The chain combines TRBV29-1 with TRBJ1-2, with D hard to call. The germline CDR1 and CDR2 sequences are SQVTM and ANQGSEA. The ends were cut back, 4 bases at V and 10 bases at J, with 16 bases in the middle. This CDR3 contains 12 residues. The CDR3, as DNA: TGCAGCGTTGTTTCCAGGCGATCAAACTACACCTTC. Its translation is CSVVSRRSNYTF.

In its sample, this clone was seen a few times. This chain links TRBV7-2 with TRBJ2-1; D might be TRBD1 or TRBD2, each matching 5 bases. Germline CDR1 is SGHTA and CDR2 is FQGNSA. V shed 5 bases and J shed 8 bases, with 13 bases lying between them. The CDR3 sequence is 13 residues long. The CDR3 bases are TGTGCCAGCAGCCCGGACGGGGCCCATGAGCAGTTCTTC. This translates into CASSPDGAHEQFF.

The J gene is TRBJ2-3, the V gene TRBV29-1; tentative D call: TRBD1 (5 bases). Germline V gene lookup returns CDR1 SQVTM and CDR2 ANQGSEA. This CDR3 spans 14 amino acids. The ends were cut back, 4 bases at V and 2 bases at J, with 13 bases in the middle. This CDR3 is CSVGVTGFTDTQYF. CDR3 nucleotide sequence: TGCAGCGTTGGGGTAACAGGTTTCACAGATACGCAGTATTTT.

A few counts support this clone. V and J are TRBV7-9 and TRBJ2-7, with D perhaps matching TRBD1 or TRBD2 (5 bases each). The CDR3 sequence is 14 residues long. V was pared by 5 bases and J by 2 bases, with 13 bases between. In germline, CDR1 is SEHNR, CDR2 FQNEAQ (reference sequence). CDR3 nucleotide sequence: TGTGCCAGCAGCCCCAGGGACCGTGCCTACGAGCAGTACTTC. Translating gives CASSPRDRAYEQYF.

This clone was observed a handful of times. This sequence joins TRBV7-8 and TRBJ1-4; TRBD1 matches 8 bases. V was pared by 3 bases and J by 7 bases, with 13 bases of the junction left unmatched. The CDR3 runs to 17 residues. The germline V gene encodes CDR1 SGHVS and CDR2 FQNEAQ. CDR3 protein: CASSFLQGEGVGEKLFF. The CDR3 DNA follows: TGTGCCAGCAGCTTTCTACAGGGGGAAGGGGTTGGTGAAAAACTGTTTTTT.

This clone was counted a few times. Other DNA sequences within the sample encode an identical CDR3. CDR3 bases: TGTGCCAGCAGTTTACAGGGGGCAACAGATACGCAGTATTTT. Protein product: CASSLQGATDTQYF. The chain joins TRBV28 to TRBJ2-3, with TRBD1 matching over 8 bases. Germline CDR1 is MDHEN and CDR2 is SYDVKM. The CDR3 sequence is 14 residues long. J gave up 3 bases and V 2 bases, and 1 base lay outside the gene matches.

The CDR3 region is CASSPTGQAPGGYTF. For the CDR3, the DNA is TGTGCCAGCAGCCCAACCGGACAGGCACCGGGTGGCTACACCTTC. The chain couples TRBV7-2 to TRBJ1-2; 7 bases map to TRBD1. The germline V gene has CDR1 SGHTA and CDR2 FQGNSA. The CDR3 extends over 15 amino acids. Trimming at V came to 5 bases and at J to 7 bases, leaving 13 bases not matched to a gene. Combining the CDR3 with reference TRBV7-2 and TRBJ1-2 gives the whole variable domain GAGVSQSPSNKVTEKGKDVELRCDPISGHTALYWYRQSLGQGLEFLIYFQGNSAPDKSGLPSDRFSAERTGGSVSTLTIQRTQQEDSAVYLCASSPTGQAPGGYTFGSGTRLTVV.

The chain carries TRBV27 and TRBJ2-5, with TRBD1 matching 8 bases. CDR1 is MNHEY, CDR2 SMNVEV, per germline (reference sequence). V was clipped by 6 bases and J by 1 base; unmatched bases: 4. CDR3 length: 14 residues. The CDR3 DNA reads TGTGCCAGCAGGGGACAGGTTGGCCAAGAGACCCAGTACTTC. This gives the protein CASRGQVGQETQYF.

The rearrangement joins TRBV5-1 to TRBJ2-7; 7 bases are a match to TRBD2. The germline V gene encodes CDR1 SGHRS and CDR2 YFSETQ. V lost 5 bases to trimming and J lost 5 bases; unmatched junction nucleotides: 10. The CDR3 loop spans 14 amino acids. CDR3 sequence: CASRLQGGSNEQYF. CDR3 nucleotide sequence: TGCGCCAGCAGACTGCAGGGCGGGAGCAACGAGCAGTACTTC.

The V gene is TRBV29-1, the J gene TRBJ1-1; D not resolved. The CDR3 is made up of 12 amino acids. Between the trimmed V and J ends, which lost 6 bases and 7 bases, there was a span of 15 bases. Germline V CDR1 and CDR2: SQVTM, ANQGSEA. CDR3 amino acids: CSVARHPIEAFF. The CDR3 nucleotides read TGCAGCGTCGCTAGACACCCGATTGAAGCTTTCTTT.

This clone was recorded a few times. This chain uses TRBV28 with TRBJ1-1; no clear D gene. Germline assignment: CDR1 MDHEN and CDR2 SYDVKM. V was pared by 4 bases and J by 4 bases, with 19 bases between. This CDR3 has 16 amino acids. This chain's CDR3 is CASSWGGAGGSTEAFF. CDR3 nucleotides: TGTGCCAGCAGTTGGGGAGGCGCGGGAGGTAGCACTGAAGCTTTCTTT.

With regard to this clone: Other DNA variants within this sample encode the same CDR3. The V gene is TRBV5-1, the J gene TRBJ2-1; TRBD2 matches at 8 bases. V dropped 0 bases and J dropped 9; count of bases not matched to a gene: 14. Germline V gene data show CDR1 as SGHRS and CDR2 as YFSETQ. The CDR3 is 17 amino acids. Here the CDR3 reads CASSLEASGLRMGEQFF. DNA of the CDR3: TGCGCCAGCAGCTTGGAGGCTAGCGGGTTGAGGATGGGTGAGCAGTTCTTC.

The rearrangement links TRBV4-1 to TRBJ2-5, with D possibly being TRBD1 (7 bases). Germline loops: CDR1 MGHRA, CDR2 YSYEKL. The CDR3 has 15 residues. V gave up 0 bases and J gave up 6 bases, with 14 bases separating them. DNA for the CDR3: TGCGCCAGCAGCCAAGATGGAGGGGGCACGAAGACCCAGTACTTC. Translating it yields CASSQDGGGTKTQYF.

J is TRBJ1-5 and V is TRBV30, with a weak D call TRBD1 (6 bases). The germline V gene encodes CDR1 GTSNPN and CDR2 SVGIG (reference sequence). The V and J ends lost 5 bases and 1 base respectively, with 15 bases between them. The CDR3 sequence is 15 residues long. The CDR3 sequence: CAWATGVVSNQPQHF. The DNA of the CDR3 is TGTGCCTGGGCGACAGGAGTCGTAAGCAATCAGCCCCAGCATTTT.

The chain employs TRBV7-9 and TRBJ2-1; no definite D call. Trimming pared 0 bases from V and 6 bases from J, leaving 0 bases between. This CDR3 has 11 residues. Per germline, CDR1 SEHNR and CDR2 FQNEAQ (reference sequence). The CDR3 region is CASSLANEQFF. In nucleotides, the CDR3 is TGTGCCAGCAGCTTAGCCAATGAGCAGTTCTTC. Based on the CDR3 plus reference TRBV7-9 and TRBJ2-1, the full variable domain is DTGVSQNPRHKITKRGQNVTFRCDPISEHNRLYWYRQTLGQGPEFLTYFQNEAQLEKSRLLSDRFSAERPKGSFSTLEIQRTEQGDSAMYLCASSLANEQFFGPGTRLTVL.

The chain couples TRBV6-6 to TRBJ1-2; 7 positions match TRBD1. Germline V gene data show CDR1 as MNHNY and CDR2 as SVGAGI (reference sequence). The CDR3 extends over 15 amino acids. V lost 2 bases and J lost 4; bases outside the gene matches: 7. The CDR3 region is CASSYLKGQTYGYTF. The DNA for the CDR3 is TGTGCCAGCAGTTACCTGAAGGGACAGACCTATGGCTACACCTTC.

This sequence joins TRBV28 and TRBJ2-1, with D possibly TRBD2 on 5 matching bases. The V gene lost 6 bases and the J gene lost 2 bases, with 8 bases spanning the gap. Germline assignment: CDR1 MDHEN and CDR2 SYDVKM. This CDR3 spans 13 amino acids. The CDR3 region has the DNA TGTGCCAGCAGGCGAGCGGCCTACAATGAGCAGTTCTTC. It yields the protein CASRRAAYNEQFF.

The chain has TRBV6-4 and TRBJ2-1; D is unclear. The V end was cut by 4 bases, the J end by 7 bases, with 11 bases between. From germline, CDR1 is MRHNA and CDR2 SNTAGT. This CDR3 contains 13 residues. The CDR3 nucleotides are TGTGCCAGCAGTGCGTCAATTAGTAATGAGCAGTTCTTC. It translates to CASSASISNEQFF.

This clone was counted only a few times. V is TRBV29-1 and J is TRBJ2-1, with 8 nucleotides matching TRBD1. The CDR3 totals 12 residues. Per germline, CDR1 SQVTM and CDR2 ANQGSEA. Unmatched junction bases numbered 6, after V lost 7 bases and J lost 7 bases. CDR3 amino acids: CSAQGAGNEQFF. Written as DNA, the CDR3 is TGCAGCGCCCAGGGGGCCGGGAATGAGCAGTTCTTC.

This clone was observed a few times. The chain employs TRBV6-1 and TRBJ1-1, with no clear D. The V end was cut by 7 bases, the J end by 0 bases, with 9 bases between. The CDR3 length is 13 residues. Germline CDR1 is MNHNS and CDR2 is SASEGT. The CDR3 here is CASTNTLNTEAFF. Here the CDR3 DNA reads TGTGCCAGCACGAACACGCTGAACACTGAAGCTTTCTTT.

This clone was seen a few times. This rearrangement joins TRBV6-5 to TRBJ2-5, with D unclear. Looked up from germline, CDR1 is MNHEY and CDR2 is SVGAGI. V lost 2 bases, J lost 5 bases, and 9 bases lay in between. The CDR3 extends over 13 amino acids. CDR3 loop: CASSYTAAETQYF. CDR3 sequence (DNA): TGTGCCAGCAGTTACACGGCTGCCGAGACCCAGTACTTC.

This clone was recorded a few times. V is TRBV7-2 and J is TRBJ2-3; TRBD2 aligns across 14 bases. The CDR3 runs to 14 residues. The V gene end was trimmed by 6 bases and the J gene end by 6 bases; junction bases not matched to a gene: 2. Looked up from germline, CDR1 is SGHTA and CDR2 is FQGNSA. The CDR3 DNA follows: TGTGCCAGCAGTCGGACTAGCGGGAGGGATACGCAGTATTTT. This sequence encodes CASSRTSGRDTQYF.

The J gene is TRBJ1-5, the V gene TRBV27; unclear D gene. There are 14 residues in the CDR3. V lost 6 bases, J lost 5 bases, and 14 bases lay in between. Germline lookup yields CDR1 MNHEY and CDR2 SMNVEV (reference sequence). In nucleotides, the CDR3 is TGTGCCAGCAGCCCCCAAGGGTACTATCAGCCCCAGCATTTT. The encoded protein is CASSPQGYYQPQHF.

The chain joins TRBV7-2 to TRBJ2-1, with TRBD2 matching 8 bases. This CDR3 comprises 15 residues. V lost 5 bases to trimming and J lost 0 bases; unmatched junction nucleotides: 3. Germline CDR1 reads SGHTA; CDR2 reads FQGNSA. CDR3: CASSGSGGSYNEQFF. The CDR3 nucleotides are TGTGCCAGCAGCGGGAGCGGGGGCTCCTACAATGAGCAGTTCTTC. The entire variable domain, with the rest obtained from reference TRBV7-2 and TRBJ2-1, is as follows: GAGVSQSPSNKVTEKGKDVELRCDPISGHTALYWYRQSLGQGLEFLIYFQGNSAPDKSGLPSDRFSAERTGGSVSTLTIQRTQQEDSAVYLCASSGSGGSYNEQFFGPGTRLTVL.